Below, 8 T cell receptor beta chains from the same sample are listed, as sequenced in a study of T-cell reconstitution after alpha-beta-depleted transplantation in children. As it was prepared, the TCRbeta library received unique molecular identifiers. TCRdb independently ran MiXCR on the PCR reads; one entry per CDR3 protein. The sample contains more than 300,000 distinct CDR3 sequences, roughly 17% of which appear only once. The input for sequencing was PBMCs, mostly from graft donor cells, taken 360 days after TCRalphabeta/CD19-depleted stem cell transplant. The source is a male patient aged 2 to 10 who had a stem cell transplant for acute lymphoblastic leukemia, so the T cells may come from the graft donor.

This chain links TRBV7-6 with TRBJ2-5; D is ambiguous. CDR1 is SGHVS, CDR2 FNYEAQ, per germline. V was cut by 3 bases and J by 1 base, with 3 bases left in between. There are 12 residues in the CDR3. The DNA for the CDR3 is TGTGCCAGCAGCTTTATCCAAGAGACCCAGTACTTC. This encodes CASSFIQETQYF. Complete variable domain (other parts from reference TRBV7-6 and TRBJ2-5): GAGVSQSPRYKVTKRGQDVALRCDPISGHVSLYWYRQALGQGPEFLTYFNYEAQQDKSGLPNDRFSAERPEGSISTLTIQRTEQRDSAMYRCASSFIQETQYFGPGTRLLVL.

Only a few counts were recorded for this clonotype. The CDR3 region has the DNA TGTGCCAGCAGCCCAAAGCGGCTCATACACACCGGGGAGCTGTTTTTT. Translating it yields CASSPKRLIHTGELFF. This chain uses TRBV12-3 or TRBV12-4 with TRBJ2-2; tentatively, D is TRBD2 (5 bases). The CDR3 totals 16 residues. V gave up 6 bases and J gave up 3 bases, with 17 bases separating them.

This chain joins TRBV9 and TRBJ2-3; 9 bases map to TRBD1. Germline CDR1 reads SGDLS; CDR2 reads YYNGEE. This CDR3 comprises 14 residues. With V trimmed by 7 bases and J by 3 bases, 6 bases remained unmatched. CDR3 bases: TGTGCCAGCGGGGGACAGGGTCGAACAGATACGCAGTATTTT. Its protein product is CASGGQGRTDTQYF.

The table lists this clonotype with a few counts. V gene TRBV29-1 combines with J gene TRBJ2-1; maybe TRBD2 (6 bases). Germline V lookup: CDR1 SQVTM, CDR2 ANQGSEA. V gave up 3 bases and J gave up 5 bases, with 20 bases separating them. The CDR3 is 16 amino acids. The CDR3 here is CSVEKGRNVADNEQFF. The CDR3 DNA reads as TGCAGCGTTGAGAAGGGAAGGAATGTAGCGGACAATGAGCAGTTCTTC.

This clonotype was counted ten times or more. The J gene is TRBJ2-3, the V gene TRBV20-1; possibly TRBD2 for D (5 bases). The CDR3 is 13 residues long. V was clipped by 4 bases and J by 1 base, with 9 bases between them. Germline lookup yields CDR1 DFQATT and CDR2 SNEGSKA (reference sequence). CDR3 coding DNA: TGCAGTGCTATGCTAGCAGGCACAGATACGCAGTATTTT. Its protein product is CSAMLAGTDTQYF.

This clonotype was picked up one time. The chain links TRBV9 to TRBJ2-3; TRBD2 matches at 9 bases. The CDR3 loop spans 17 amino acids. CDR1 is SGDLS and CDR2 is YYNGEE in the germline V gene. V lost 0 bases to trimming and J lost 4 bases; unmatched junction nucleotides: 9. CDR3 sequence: CASSVGASGKPSDTQYF. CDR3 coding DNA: TGTGCCAGCAGCGTAGGGGCTAGCGGGAAGCCCTCAGATACGCAGTATTTT.

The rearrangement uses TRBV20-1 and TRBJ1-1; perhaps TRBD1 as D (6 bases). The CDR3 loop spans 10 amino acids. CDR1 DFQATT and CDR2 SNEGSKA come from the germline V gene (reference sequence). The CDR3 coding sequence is TGCAGCACAGGGAAAACTGAAGCTTTCTTT. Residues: CSTGKTEAFF.

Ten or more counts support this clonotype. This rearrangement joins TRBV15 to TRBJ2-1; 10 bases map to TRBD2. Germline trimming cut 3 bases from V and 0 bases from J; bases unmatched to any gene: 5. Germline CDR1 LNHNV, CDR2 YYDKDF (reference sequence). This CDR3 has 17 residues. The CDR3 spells CATSSELAGHSYNEQFF. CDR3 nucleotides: TGTGCCACCAGCAGCGAACTAGCGGGACACTCCTACAATGAGCAGTTCTTC.